Shown below are 6 T cell receptor beta chains from a single sample sequenced in a study of T cell clusters in autoimmune cytopenias. One tube held mixed TRB-A and TRB-B primer pools for touch-down PCR. Reanalyzing the multiplex PCR reads, TCRdb keeps one entry per CDR3 protein, without DNA. The sample table includes roughly 3,000 distinct CDR3 sequences. Some 38,000 genome equivalents of blood DNA were amplified for TRB. Sample: peripheral blood. The receptor set was obtained from a human donor with an autoimmune cytopenia or autoimmune hepatitis (not recorded which).

This chain links TRBV11-2 with TRBJ2-1. In germline, CDR1 is SGHAT, CDR2 FQNNGV. This CDR3 has 12 amino acids. CDR3 loop: CASSLSPYEQFF.

V gene TRBV10-3 combines with J gene TRBJ2-3; TCRdb's D call, TRBD1, is unchecked because there is no DNA. Germline V gene sequence: CDR1 ENHRY, CDR2 SYGVKD. The CDR3 is made up of 16 amino acids. CDR3 residues: CAISEYIRPSTDTQYF.

The chain couples TRBV20-1 to TRBJ2-7; without DNA, the TCRdb call of TRBD1 cannot be checked. Per the germline V gene, CDR1 is DFQATT and CDR2 is SNEGSKA (reference sequence). This CDR3 is 12 amino acids long. CDR3 residues: CSAGQGNYEQYF.

By frequency, this clonotype is medium-sized. The rearrangement links TRBV4-2 to TRBJ2-7. The CDR3 is made up of 12 amino acids. Germline values: CDR1 LGHNA, CDR2 YNFKEQ. The CDR3 spells CASSQFGREQYF.

Considering frequency, this clonotype is medium-sized. The chain couples TRBV12-3 or TRBV12-4 to TRBJ2-1; the D call of TRBD2 rests on TCRdb alone, since no DNA is present to check it. The CDR3 consists of 17 residues. CDR3 amino acids: CASSLTSGRPSYNEQFF.

This clonotype is identified as medium-sized (0.01 to 0.1%) from frequency. The CDR3 is CASSKGFQGAQSYEQYF. This chain links TRBV19 with TRBJ2-7; TCRdb's assignment of TRBD1 cannot be checked, as there is no DNA. This CDR3 has 17 amino acids. Germline V lookup: CDR1 LNHDA, CDR2 SQIVND (reference sequence).